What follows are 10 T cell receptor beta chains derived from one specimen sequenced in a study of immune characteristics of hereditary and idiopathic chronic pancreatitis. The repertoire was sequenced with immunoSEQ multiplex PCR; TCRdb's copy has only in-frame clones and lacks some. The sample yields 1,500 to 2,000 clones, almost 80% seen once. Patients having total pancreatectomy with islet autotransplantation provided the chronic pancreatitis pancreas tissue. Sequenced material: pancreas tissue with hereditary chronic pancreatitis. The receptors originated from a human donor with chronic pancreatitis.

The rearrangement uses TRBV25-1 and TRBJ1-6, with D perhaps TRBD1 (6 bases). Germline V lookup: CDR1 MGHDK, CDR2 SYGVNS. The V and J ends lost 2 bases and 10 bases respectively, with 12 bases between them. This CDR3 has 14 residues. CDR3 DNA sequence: TGTGCCAGCAGTGAACCCCCGGACAGCTCACCCCTCCACTTT. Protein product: CASSEPPDSSPLHF.

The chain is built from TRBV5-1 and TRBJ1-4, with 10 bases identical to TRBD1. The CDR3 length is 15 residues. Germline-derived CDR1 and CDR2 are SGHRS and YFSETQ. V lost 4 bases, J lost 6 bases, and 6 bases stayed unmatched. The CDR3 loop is CASSKETGGDEKLFF. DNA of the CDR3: TGCGCCAGCAGCAAGGAGACAGGGGGCGATGAAAAACTGTTTTTT.

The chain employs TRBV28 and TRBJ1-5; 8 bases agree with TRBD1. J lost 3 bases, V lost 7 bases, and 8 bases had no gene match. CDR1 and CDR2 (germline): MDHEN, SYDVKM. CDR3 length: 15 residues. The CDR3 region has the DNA TGTGCCAGCACCCCAGGGGGCAGTTACAATCAGCCCCAGCATTTT. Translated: CASTPGGSYNQPQHF.

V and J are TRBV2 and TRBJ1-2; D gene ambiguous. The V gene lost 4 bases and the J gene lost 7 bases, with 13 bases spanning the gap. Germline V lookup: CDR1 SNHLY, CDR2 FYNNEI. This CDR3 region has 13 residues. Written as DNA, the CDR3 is TGTGCCAGCAGTGCGCGTGAGGTGTTTGGCTACACCTTC. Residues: CASSAREVFGYTF.

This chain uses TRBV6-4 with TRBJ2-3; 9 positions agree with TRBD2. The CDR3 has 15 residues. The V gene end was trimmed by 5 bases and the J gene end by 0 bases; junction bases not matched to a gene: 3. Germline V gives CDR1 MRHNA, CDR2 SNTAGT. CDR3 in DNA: TGTGCCAGCAGTATTACTAGCGGGAGCACAGATACGCAGTATTTT. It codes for CASSITSGSTDTQYF.

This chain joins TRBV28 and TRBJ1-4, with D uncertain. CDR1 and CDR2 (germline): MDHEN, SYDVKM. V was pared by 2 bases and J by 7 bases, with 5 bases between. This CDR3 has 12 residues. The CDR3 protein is CASSLGFEKLFF. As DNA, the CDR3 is TGTGCCAGCAGTTTAGGATTTGAAAAACTGTTTTTT.

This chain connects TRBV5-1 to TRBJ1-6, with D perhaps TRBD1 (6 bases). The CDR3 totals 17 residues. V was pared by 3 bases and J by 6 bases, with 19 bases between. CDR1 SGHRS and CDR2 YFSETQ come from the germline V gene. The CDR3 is CASSSDLSRGGNSPLHF. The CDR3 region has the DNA TGCGCCAGCAGCTCGGACCTGTCCCGAGGGGGTAATTCACCCCTCCACTTT.

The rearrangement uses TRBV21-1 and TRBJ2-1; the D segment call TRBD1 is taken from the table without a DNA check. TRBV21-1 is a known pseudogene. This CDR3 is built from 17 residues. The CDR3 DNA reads TGTGCCAGCAGCACAGGGGGGACCGAACGGGCCCACAATGAGCAGTTCTTC. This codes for CASSTGGTERAHNEQFF.

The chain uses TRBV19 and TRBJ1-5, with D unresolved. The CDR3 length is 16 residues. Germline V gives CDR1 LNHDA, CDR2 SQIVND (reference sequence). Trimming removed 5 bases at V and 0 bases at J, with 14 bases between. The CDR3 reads CASSPFPPDSNQPQHF. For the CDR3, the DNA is TGTGCCAGTAGTCCTTTCCCCCCTGATAGCAATCAGCCCCAGCATTTT.

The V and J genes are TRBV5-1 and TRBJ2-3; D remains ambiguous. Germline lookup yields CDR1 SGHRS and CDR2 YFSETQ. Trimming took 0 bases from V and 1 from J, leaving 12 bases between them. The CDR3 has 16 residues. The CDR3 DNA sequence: TGCGCCAGCAGCTTGGGGGTAGGGTACGGCACAGATACGCAGTATTTT. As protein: CASSLGVGYGTDTQYF.